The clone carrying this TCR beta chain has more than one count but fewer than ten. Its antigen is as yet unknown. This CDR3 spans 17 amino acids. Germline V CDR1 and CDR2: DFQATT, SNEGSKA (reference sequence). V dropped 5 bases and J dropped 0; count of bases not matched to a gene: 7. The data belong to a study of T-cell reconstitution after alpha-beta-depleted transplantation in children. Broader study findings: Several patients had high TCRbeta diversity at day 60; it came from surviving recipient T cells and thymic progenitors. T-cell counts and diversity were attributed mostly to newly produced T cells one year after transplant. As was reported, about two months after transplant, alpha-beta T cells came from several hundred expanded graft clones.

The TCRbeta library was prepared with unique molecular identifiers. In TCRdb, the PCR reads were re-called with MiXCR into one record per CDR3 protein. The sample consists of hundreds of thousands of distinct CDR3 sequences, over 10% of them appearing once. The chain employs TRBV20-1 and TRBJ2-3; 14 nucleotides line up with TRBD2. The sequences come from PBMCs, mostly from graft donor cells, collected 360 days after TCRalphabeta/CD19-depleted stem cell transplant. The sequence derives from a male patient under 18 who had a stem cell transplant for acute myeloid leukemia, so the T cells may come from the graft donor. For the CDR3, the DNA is TGCAGTGCTCCGACTAGCGGGAGGGCGGGGAGCACAGATACGCAGTATTTT. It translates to CSAPTSGRAGSTDTQYF.